Below are 3 T cell receptor beta chains sequenced from a single sample in a study of monozygotic twins with inflammatory bowel disease. Following a re-call of the 5' RACE reads, TCRdb has one entry per CDR3 protein and lacks DNA. The sample spans a few hundred thousand distinct CDR3 sequences; the ten largest clones claim about 5%. The material sequenced was blood. These TCRs come from a human donor with ulcerative colitis or Crohn's disease, or a healthy co-twin of an affected twin (not recorded which).

This chain links TRBV3-1 with TRBJ2-3; TCRdb gives TRBD1 as the D gene, but with no DNA this cannot be confirmed. The germline CDR1 and CDR2 sequences are LGHDT and YNNKEL (reference sequence). The CDR3 has 18 amino acids. This CDR3 reads CASSQAQGRGGPADTQYF.

The J gene is TRBJ2-4, the V gene TRBV27; the D gene TCRdb calls, TRBD1, cannot be checked with no DNA. This CDR3 is 12 amino acids long. The germline gives CDR1 MNHEY, CDR2 SMNVEV (reference sequence). The chain's CDR3 is CASTTPDRDKYF.

The CDR3 loop reads CASSYWLGQKNEKLFF. The chain links TRBV6-5 to TRBJ1-4; the TCRdb D gene call, TRBD1, has no DNA to confirm it. The germline V gene encodes CDR1 MNHEY and CDR2 SVGAGI. This CDR3 has 16 amino acids.